The text below deals with one T cell receptor beta chain. Its antigen remains unidentified. These data originate in a study of graft-versus-host responses after intestinal transplantation. Study results and limitations: Marrow from the recipient contained GvH clones, some of which had appeared first in ileum or blood.

TCRdb keeps only in-frame clones here, not all; method: immunoSEQ multiplex PCR. Of more than 95,000 clones in the sample, roughly nine tenths were seen once. Sequences were derived from unstimulated CD4+ T cells sorted from spleen or lymph node cells, sampled before intestinal transplant. The sequence was obtained from a human donor who received an intestinal transplant.

CDR3 coding DNA: TGTGCCAGCAGCCGAGGACTAGCGGGAATAGGAGAGACCCAGTACTTC. Translated: CASSRGLAGIGETQYF. The chain recombines TRBV7-9 with TRBJ2-5; 12 bases map to TRBD2. V trimming: 5 bases; J trimming: 4 bases; junction bases outside the gene matches: 8. CDR3 size: 16 residues. CDR1 is SEHNR, CDR2 FQNEAQ, per germline (reference sequence).